This is a list of T cell receptor beta chains from one sample in a study of blood T cell repertoires in COVID-19. TCRdb keeps only in-frame clones here, not all; method: immunoSEQ multiplex PCR. The sample has under 350,000 clones; roughly 90% are singletons. Input material: PBMCs or T cells enriched from blood (not recorded which). These receptor sequences come from a woman in her thirties or forties who had recovered from COVID-19. Each CDR3 is given with its conserved first and last residue. The D gene is left open where the match is weak. Size is omitted from some rows. Given values are once, few, many or a class for expanded clones.

CDR3nt: TGTGCCAGTAGTCTAAGGGGACAGGGAGGCAATCAGCCCCAGCATTTT
CDR3aa: CASSLRGQGGNQPQHF
abundance: .
v_gene: TRBV19
j_gene: TRBJ1-5
d_gene: TRBD1

CDR3nt: TGTGCCAGCAGCTTAAGACAGGGGGCGGGCGGAGAGACCCAGTACTTC
CDR3aa: CASSLRQGAGGETQYF
abundance: .
v_gene: TRBV7-3
j_gene: TRBJ2-5
d_gene: TRBD1

CDR3nt: TGTGCCTGGAGTGTTCTTGGACACGGGTCACCCCTCCACTTT
CDR3aa: CAWSVLGHGSPLHF
abundance: .
v_gene: TRBV30
j_gene: TRBJ1-6
d_gene: .

CDR3nt: TGTGCCAGCAGTGAAATCAGGACAATTTCTGGAAACACCATATATTTT
CDR3aa: CASSEIRTISGNTIYF
abundance: .
v_gene: TRBV2
j_gene: TRBJ1-3
d_gene: .

CDR3nt: TGCGCCAGCAGGTTACAGAGTAGCACAGATACGCAGTATTTT
CDR3aa: CASRLQSSTDTQYF
abundance: .
v_gene: TRBV5-1
j_gene: TRBJ2-3
d_gene: .

CDR3nt: TGTGCCAGCAGCTTACCCCCGGACGGGAACTCTGGAAACACCATATATTTT
CDR3aa: CASSLPPDGNSGNTIYF
abundance: many
v_gene: TRBV7-9
j_gene: TRBJ1-3
d_gene: .

CDR3nt: TGTGCCAGCAGCTTGGGCGGGACAGGGCCAAACACCATATATTTT
CDR3aa: CASSLGGTGPNTIYF
abundance: .
v_gene: TRBV5-4
j_gene: TRBJ1-3
d_gene: TRBD1

CDR3nt: TGTGCCAGCAGCTTAGAGCGGGATAAAGGTGAGCAGTTCTTC
CDR3aa: CASSLERDKGEQFF
abundance: .
v_gene: TRBV7-2
j_gene: TRBJ2-1
d_gene: TRBD2

CDR3nt: TGTGCCAGCCATTACCAAGGGTCAGGGGGGAACTATGGCTACACCTTC
CDR3aa: CASHYQGSGGNYGYTF
abundance: .
v_gene: TRBV18
j_gene: TRBJ1-2
d_gene: TRBD1

CDR3nt: TGTGCCAGCAGATTCACCGGACGAGGGGGCAATGAGCAGTTCTTC
CDR3aa: CASRFTGRGGNEQFF
abundance: .
v_gene: TRBV7-9
j_gene: TRBJ2-1
d_gene: .

CDR3nt: TGTGCCAGCAGCTTAGGGTTTCCGGGACTAGCGGGGAACAATGAGCAGTTCTTC
CDR3aa: CASSLGFPGLAGNNEQFF
abundance: .
v_gene: TRBV11-3
j_gene: TRBJ2-1
d_gene: TRBD2

CDR3nt: TGCGCCAGCAGCTTGGTACCAGAAACGGGCTACACCTTC
CDR3aa: CASSLVPETGYTF
abundance: .
v_gene: TRBV5-1
j_gene: TRBJ1-2
d_gene: .

CDR3nt: TGTGCCAGCAGCGTACCAGGGAGCACAGATACGCAGTATTTT
CDR3aa: CASSVPGSTDTQYF
abundance: .
v_gene: TRBV9
j_gene: TRBJ2-3
d_gene: .

CDR3nt: TGTGCCAGCAGCTTTATGGGTAGGGAGCTTGGCACAGATACGCAGTATTTT
CDR3aa: CASSFMGRELGTDTQYF
abundance: .
v_gene: TRBV12-1
j_gene: TRBJ2-3
d_gene: .

CDR3nt: TGCACCAGCAGCCAAGATAGGACATCCTACGAGCAGTACTTC
CDR3aa: CTSSQDRTSYEQYF
abundance: .
v_gene: TRBV1
j_gene: TRBJ2-7
d_gene: .

CDR3nt: TGCAGCGTTGGGCTGACAGGGGACACTGAAGCTTTCTTT
CDR3aa: CSVGLTGDTEAFF
abundance: .
v_gene: TRBV29-1
j_gene: TRBJ1-1
d_gene: TRBD1

CDR3nt: TGTGCCAGCAGCCATTTTTTAGCGGGAGGCCTACGCATGAGCTCCTACAATGAGCAGTTCTTC
CDR3aa: CASSHFLAGGLRMSSYNEQFF
abundance: .
v_gene: TRBV14
j_gene: TRBJ2-1
d_gene: TRBD2

CDR3nt: TGTGCCTGGAGGGGGGGGGCACCCTCCTACGAGCAGTACTTC
CDR3aa: CAWRGGAPSYEQYF
abundance: .
v_gene: TRBV30
j_gene: TRBJ2-7
d_gene: .

CDR3nt: TGTGCCAGCAGCTTAGACAGGGAGACCCAGTACTTC
CDR3aa: CASSLDRETQYF
abundance: .
v_gene: TRBV7-2
j_gene: TRBJ2-5
d_gene: .

CDR3nt: TGTGCCAGCAGTTTTCGTAGGACTAGCGCGGAGACCCAGTACTTC
CDR3aa: CASSFRRTSAETQYF
abundance: .
v_gene: TRBV27
j_gene: TRBJ2-5
d_gene: TRBD2

CDR3nt: TGTGCCAGTAGTATAGTTGCAGGGGGAACTGAAGCTTTCTTT
CDR3aa: CASSIVAGGTEAFF
abundance: .
v_gene: TRBV19
j_gene: TRBJ1-1
d_gene: TRBD1

CDR3nt: TGTGCCAGCACCGCAGTCACTAGCGGGACAGAGACCCAGTACTTC
CDR3aa: CASTAVTSGTETQYF
abundance: .
v_gene: TRBV2
j_gene: TRBJ2-5
d_gene: TRBD2

CDR3nt: TGTGCCAGCAGTTTAGGAGCTAGCGGGCCATACAATGAGCAGTTCTTC
CDR3aa: CASSLGASGPYNEQFF
abundance: .
v_gene: TRBV27
j_gene: TRBJ2-1
d_gene: TRBD2

CDR3nt: TGTGCCAGCACACGAACTAGACAGGGGGCGAGAGATACGCAGTATTTT
CDR3aa: CASTRTRQGARDTQYF
abundance: .
v_gene: TRBV2
j_gene: TRBJ2-3
d_gene: TRBD1

CDR3nt: TGTGCCAGTGATTGGGACATGAACACTGAAGCTTTCTTT
CDR3aa: CASDWDMNTEAFF
abundance: .
v_gene: TRBV2
j_gene: TRBJ1-1
d_gene: .

CDR3nt: TGTGCCAGTAGCCCGACGGGGACAGGGGGCGCGAGGGGCTACACCTTC
CDR3aa: CASSPTGTGGARGYTF
abundance: .
v_gene: TRBV19
j_gene: TRBJ1-2
d_gene: TRBD1

CDR3nt: TGTGCCAGCTCCCCTATCTCCTACGAGCAGTACTTC
CDR3aa: CASSPISYEQYF
abundance: .
v_gene: TRBV18
j_gene: TRBJ2-7
d_gene: .

CDR3nt: TGCGCCAGCAGCCCGGGACTAGCGGGTGTCATGCGGAGAGATACGCAGTATTTT
CDR3aa: CASSPGLAGVMRRDTQYF
abundance: .
v_gene: TRBV4-1
j_gene: TRBJ2-3
d_gene: TRBD2

CDR3nt: TGTGCCAGCAGCTTGGAACAGGGAGCAGAAGCTTTCTTT
CDR3aa: CASSLEQGAEAFF
abundance: .
v_gene: TRBV7-9
j_gene: TRBJ1-1
d_gene: .

CDR3nt: TGTGCCAGCAGCCGGTTGACAGGGGGCGTATCGTACGAGCAGTACTTC
CDR3aa: CASSRLTGGVSYEQYF
abundance: .
v_gene: TRBV4-2
j_gene: TRBJ2-7
d_gene: TRBD1

CDR3nt: TGTGCCAGCAGTGGAACTCGGAGGGGCGGAGGTTACGAGCAGTACTTC
CDR3aa: CASSGTRRGGGYEQYF
abundance: .
v_gene: TRBV25-1
j_gene: TRBJ2-7
d_gene: .

CDR3nt: TGTGCCAGCAGTGACAGGGGGCTGGGTGACGAAAAACTGTTTTTT
CDR3aa: CASSDRGLGDEKLFF
abundance: .
v_gene: TRBV6-1
j_gene: TRBJ1-4
d_gene: TRBD1

CDR3nt: TGTGCCAGCAGGCCCAGGGTGGATTCACCCCTCCACTTT
CDR3aa: CASRPRVDSPLHF
abundance: .
v_gene: TRBV27
j_gene: TRBJ1-6
d_gene: .

CDR3nt: TGTGCCAGTAGTATACCCAGGGTACAGACTCAGCCCCAGCATTTT
CDR3aa: CASSIPRVQTQPQHF
abundance: once
v_gene: TRBV19
j_gene: TRBJ1-5
d_gene: .

CDR3nt: TGTGCCAGCAGCCAAAGGACAGTCTCTGGAAACACCATATATTTT
CDR3aa: CASSQRTVSGNTIYF
abundance: .
v_gene: TRBV3-1/TRBV3-2
j_gene: TRBJ1-3
d_gene: .

CDR3nt: TGTGCCTGCTGGACAGGGGACACTCTCTATGGCTACACCTTC
CDR3aa: CACWTGDTLYGYTF
abundance: .
v_gene: TRBV10-3
j_gene: TRBJ1-2
d_gene: TRBD1

CDR3nt: TGCGCCAGCAGCTTCGGCAGGGTTTTCGATACGCAGTATTTT
CDR3aa: CASSFGRVFDTQYF
abundance: once
v_gene: TRBV5-1
j_gene: TRBJ2-3
d_gene: .

CDR3nt: TGTGCCAGCAGCTTAGTCCGGGGAGGCTACACCTTC
CDR3aa: CASSLVRGGYTF
abundance: .
v_gene: TRBV11-2
j_gene: TRBJ1-2
d_gene: .

CDR3nt: TGCGCCAGCAGCATTACGACCGGGACCTACGAGCAGTACTTC
CDR3aa: CASSITTGTYEQYF
abundance: .
v_gene: TRBV5-1
j_gene: TRBJ2-7
d_gene: .

CDR3nt: TGTGCCCGACTCAGTGGAAACACCATATATTTT
CDR3aa: CARLSGNTIYF
abundance: .
v_gene: TRBV30
j_gene: TRBJ1-3
d_gene: .

CDR3nt: TGTGCCAGCTCACCCAACACAGGGGAATGGGGACTTGGCTACACCTTC
CDR3aa: CASSPNTGEWGLGYTF
abundance: .
v_gene: TRBV18
j_gene: TRBJ1-2
d_gene: TRBD1

CDR3nt: TGTGCCAGCTCCGGCAGGCTAAGCACTGAAGCTTTCTTT
CDR3aa: CASSGRLSTEAFF
abundance: .
v_gene: TRBV18
j_gene: TRBJ1-1
d_gene: .